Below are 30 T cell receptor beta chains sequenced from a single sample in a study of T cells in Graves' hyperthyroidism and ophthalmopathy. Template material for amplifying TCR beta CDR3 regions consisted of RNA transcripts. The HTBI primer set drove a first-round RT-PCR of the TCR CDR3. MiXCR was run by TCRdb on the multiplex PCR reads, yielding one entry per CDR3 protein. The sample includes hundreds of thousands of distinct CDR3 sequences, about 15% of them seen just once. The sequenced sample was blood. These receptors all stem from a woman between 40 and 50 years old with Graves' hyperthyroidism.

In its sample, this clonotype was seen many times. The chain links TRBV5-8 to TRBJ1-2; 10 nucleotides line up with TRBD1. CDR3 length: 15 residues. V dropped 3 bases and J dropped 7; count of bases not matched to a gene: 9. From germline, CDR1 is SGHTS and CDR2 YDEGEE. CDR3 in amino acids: CASSSDRGYLSGYTF. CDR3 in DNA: TGTGCCAGCAGCTCGGACAGGGGGTACCTATCTGGCTACACCTTC.

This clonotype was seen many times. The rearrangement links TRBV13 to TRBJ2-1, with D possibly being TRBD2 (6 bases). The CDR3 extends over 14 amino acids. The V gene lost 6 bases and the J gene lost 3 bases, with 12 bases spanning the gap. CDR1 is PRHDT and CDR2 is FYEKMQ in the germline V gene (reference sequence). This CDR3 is CASSGGGSYNEQFF. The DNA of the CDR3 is TGTGCCAGCAGTGGCGGAGGGAGCTACAATGAGCAGTTCTTC.

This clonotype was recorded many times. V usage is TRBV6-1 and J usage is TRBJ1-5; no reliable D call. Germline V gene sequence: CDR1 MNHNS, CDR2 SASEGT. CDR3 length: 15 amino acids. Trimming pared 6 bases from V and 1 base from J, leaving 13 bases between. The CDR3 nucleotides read TGTGCCAGCAGCGAGAGCGGCAGAAGCAATCAGCCCCAGCATTTT. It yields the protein CASSESGRSNQPQHF.

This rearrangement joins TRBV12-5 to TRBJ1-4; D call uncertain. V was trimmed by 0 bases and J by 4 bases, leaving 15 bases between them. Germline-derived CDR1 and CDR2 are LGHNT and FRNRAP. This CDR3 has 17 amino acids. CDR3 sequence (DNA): TGTGCTAGTGGTTTGGTACGGGCGCAGACTGTTAATGAAAAACTGTTTTTT. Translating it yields CASGLVRAQTVNEKLFF.

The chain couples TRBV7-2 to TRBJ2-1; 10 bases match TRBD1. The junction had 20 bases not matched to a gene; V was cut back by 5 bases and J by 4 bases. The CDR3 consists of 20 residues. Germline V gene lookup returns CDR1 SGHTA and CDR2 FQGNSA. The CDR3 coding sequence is TGTGCCAGCAGCAAAAAAAAAGTATCCTATGGGACAGGGGTGTACAATGAGCAGTTCTTC. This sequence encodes CASSKKKVSYGTGVYNEQFF.

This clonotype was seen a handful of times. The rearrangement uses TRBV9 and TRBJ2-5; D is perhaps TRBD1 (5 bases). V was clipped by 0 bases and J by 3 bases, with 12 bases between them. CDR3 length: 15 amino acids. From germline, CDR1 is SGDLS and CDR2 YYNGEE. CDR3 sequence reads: CASSVGQRPEETQYF. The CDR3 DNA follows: TGTGCCAGCAGCGTAGGACAGAGACCGGAAGAGACCCAGTACTTC.

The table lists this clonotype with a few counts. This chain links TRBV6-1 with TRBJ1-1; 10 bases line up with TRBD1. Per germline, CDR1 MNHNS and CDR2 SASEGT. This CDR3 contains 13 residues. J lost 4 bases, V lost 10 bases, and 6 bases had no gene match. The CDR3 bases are TGTGCCACCAGGACAGGGGGTTTCACTGAAGCTTTCTTT. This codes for CATRTGGFTEAFF.

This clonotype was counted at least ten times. In DNA form, the CDR3 reads TGTGCCAGCAGTCCGATCCCCGAGGGGAGGGACGAGCAGTACTTC. Its translation: CASSPIPEGRDEQYF. The rearrangement joins TRBV28 to TRBJ2-7, with 7 bases lining up with TRBD2. Germline V gene data show CDR1 as MDHEN and CDR2 as SYDVKM. The CDR3 extends over 15 amino acids. V was clipped by 5 bases and J by 5 bases; unmatched bases: 12.

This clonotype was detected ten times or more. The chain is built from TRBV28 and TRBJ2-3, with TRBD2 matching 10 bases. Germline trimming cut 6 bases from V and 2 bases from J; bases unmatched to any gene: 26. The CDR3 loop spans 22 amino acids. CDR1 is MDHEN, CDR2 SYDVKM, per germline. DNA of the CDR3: TGTGCCAGCAGCGGGGCAGGGGGCCAAACTGTAAGCGGGAGGGGATACACAGATACGCAGTATTTT. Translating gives CASSGAGGQTVSGRGYTDTQYF.

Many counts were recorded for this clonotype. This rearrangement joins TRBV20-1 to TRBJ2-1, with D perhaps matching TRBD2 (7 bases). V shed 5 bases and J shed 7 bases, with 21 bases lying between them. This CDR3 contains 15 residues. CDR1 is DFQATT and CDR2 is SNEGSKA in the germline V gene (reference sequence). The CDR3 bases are TGCAGTGCTCGGGGGGCCACGCTTAGGCTGAATGAGCAGTTCTTC. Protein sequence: CSARGATLRLNEQFF.

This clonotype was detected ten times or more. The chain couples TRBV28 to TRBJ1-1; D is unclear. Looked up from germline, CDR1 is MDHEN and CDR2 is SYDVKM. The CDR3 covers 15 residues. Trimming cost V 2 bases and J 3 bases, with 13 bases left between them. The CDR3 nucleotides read TGTGCCAGCAGTTTAATGGCTACGACGTACACTGAAGCTTTCTTT. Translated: CASSLMATTYTEAFF.

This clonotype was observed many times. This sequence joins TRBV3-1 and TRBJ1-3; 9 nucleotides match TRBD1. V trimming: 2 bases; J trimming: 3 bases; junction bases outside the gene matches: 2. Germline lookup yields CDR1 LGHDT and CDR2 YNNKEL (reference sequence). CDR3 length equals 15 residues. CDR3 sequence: CASSQTGGVGNTIYF. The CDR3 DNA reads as TGTGCCAGCAGCCAAACAGGGGGCGTTGGAAACACCATATATTTT.

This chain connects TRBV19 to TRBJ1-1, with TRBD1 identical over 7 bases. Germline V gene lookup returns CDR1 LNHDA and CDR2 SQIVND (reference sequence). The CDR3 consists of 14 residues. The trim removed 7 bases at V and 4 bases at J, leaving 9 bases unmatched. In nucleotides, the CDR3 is TGTGCCAGTAACAGGGGCGCGGGGAGCACTGAAGCTTTCTTT. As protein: CASNRGAGSTEAFF.

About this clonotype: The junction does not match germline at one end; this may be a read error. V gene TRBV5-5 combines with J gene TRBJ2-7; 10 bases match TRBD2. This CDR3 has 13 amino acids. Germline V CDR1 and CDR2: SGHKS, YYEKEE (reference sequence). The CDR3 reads CANSLLAGGEQYF. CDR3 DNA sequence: TGTGCCAACAGCTTGTTAGCGGGAGGCGAGCAGTACTTC.

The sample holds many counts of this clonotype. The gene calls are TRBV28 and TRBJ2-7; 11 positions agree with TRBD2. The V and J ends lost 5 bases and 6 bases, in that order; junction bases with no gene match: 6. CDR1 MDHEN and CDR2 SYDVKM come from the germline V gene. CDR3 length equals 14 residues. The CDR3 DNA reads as TGTGCCAGCAGTCCGGGACTAGCGGTTTTCGAGCAGTACTTC. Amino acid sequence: CASSPGLAVFEQYF. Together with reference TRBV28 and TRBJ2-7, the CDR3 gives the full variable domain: DVKVTQSSRYLVKRTGEKVFLECVQDMDHENMFWYRQDPGLGLRLIYFSYDVKMKEKGDIPEGYSVSREKKERFSLILESASTNQTSMYLCASSPGLAVFEQYFGPGTRLTVT.

The CDR3 DNA is TGTGCCAGCAGCCCCGCCTCGGGAACTGAAGCTTTCTTT. Translated, it gives CASSPASGTEAFF. The chain joins TRBV9 to TRBJ1-1; no clear D gene. V lost 4 bases to trimming and J lost 5 bases, with 12 bases between them. The CDR3 sequence is 13 residues long. Germline-derived CDR1 and CDR2 are SGDLS and YYNGEE. Supplemented by reference TRBV9 and TRBJ1-1, the full variable domain reads DSGVTQTPKHLITATGQRVTLRCSPRSGDLSVYWYQQSLDQGLQFLIQYYNGEERAKGNILERFSAQQFPDLHSELNLSSLELGDSALYFCASSPASGTEAFFGQGTRLTVV.

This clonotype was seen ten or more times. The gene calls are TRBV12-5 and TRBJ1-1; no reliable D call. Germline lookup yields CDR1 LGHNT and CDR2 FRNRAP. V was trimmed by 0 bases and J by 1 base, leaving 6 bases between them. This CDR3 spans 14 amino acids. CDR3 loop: CASGLVGRNTEAFF. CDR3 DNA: TGTGCTAGTGGTTTGGTAGGACGGAACACTGAAGCTTTCTTT. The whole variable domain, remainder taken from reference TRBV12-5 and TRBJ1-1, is DARVTQTPRHKVTEMGQEVTMRCQPILGHNTVFWYRQTMMQGLELLAYFRNRAPLDDSGMPKDRFSAEMPDATLATLKIQPSEPRDSAVYFCASGLVGRNTEAFFGQGTRLTVV.

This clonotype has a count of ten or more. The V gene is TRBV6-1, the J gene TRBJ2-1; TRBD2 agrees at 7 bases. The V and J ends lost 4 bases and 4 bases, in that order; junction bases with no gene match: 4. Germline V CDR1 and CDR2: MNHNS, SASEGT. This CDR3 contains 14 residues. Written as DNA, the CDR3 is TGTGCCAGCAGTGCGGCGGGAGTATACAATGAGCAGTTCTTC. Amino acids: CASSAAGVYNEQFF.

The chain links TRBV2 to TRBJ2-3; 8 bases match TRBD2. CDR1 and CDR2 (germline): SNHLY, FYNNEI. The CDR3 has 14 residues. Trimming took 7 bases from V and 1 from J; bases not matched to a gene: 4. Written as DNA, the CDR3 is TGTGCCAGCATCCCAGCGGGAGGCACAGATACGCAGTATTTT. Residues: CASIPAGGTDTQYF.

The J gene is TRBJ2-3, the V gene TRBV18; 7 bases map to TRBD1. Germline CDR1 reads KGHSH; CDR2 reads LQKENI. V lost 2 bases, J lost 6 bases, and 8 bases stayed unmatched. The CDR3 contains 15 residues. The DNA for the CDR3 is TGTGCCAGCTCACCAACCTCAGGGGGAAGGGATACGCAGTATTTT. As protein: CASSPTSGGRDTQYF.

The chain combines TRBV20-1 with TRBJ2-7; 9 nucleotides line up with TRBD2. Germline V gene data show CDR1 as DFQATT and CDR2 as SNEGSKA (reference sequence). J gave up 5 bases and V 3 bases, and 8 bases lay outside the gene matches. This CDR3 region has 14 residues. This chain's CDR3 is CSASGLAGIHEQYF. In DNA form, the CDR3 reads TGCAGTGCTAGTGGGCTAGCGGGAATCCACGAGCAGTACTTC.

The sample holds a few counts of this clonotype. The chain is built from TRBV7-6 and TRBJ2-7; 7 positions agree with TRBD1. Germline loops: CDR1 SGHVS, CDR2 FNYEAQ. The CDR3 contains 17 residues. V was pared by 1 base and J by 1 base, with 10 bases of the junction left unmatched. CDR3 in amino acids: CASSLEAGGSFSYEQYF. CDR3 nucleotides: TGTGCCAGCAGCTTAGAAGCAGGGGGTTCCTTTTCCTACGAGCAGTACTTC.

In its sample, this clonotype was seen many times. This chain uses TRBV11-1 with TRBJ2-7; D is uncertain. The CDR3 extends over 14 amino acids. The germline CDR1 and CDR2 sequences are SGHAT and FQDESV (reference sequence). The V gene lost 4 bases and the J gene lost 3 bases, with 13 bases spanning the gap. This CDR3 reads CASSSRRNSYEQYF. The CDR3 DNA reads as TGTGCCAGCAGCTCTCGACGGAATAGCTACGAGCAGTACTTC.

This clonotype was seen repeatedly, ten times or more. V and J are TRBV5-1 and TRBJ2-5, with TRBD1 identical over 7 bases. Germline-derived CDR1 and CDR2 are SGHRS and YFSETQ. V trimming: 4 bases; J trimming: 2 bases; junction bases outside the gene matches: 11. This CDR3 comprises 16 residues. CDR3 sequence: CASSKQGPPQQETQYF. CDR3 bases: TGCGCCAGCAGCAAACAGGGGCCCCCTCAACAAGAGACCCAGTACTTC.

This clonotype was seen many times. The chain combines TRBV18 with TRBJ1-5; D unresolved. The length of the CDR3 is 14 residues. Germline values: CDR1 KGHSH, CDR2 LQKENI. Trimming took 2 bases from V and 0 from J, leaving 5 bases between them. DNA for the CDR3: TGTGCCAGCTCACCAGACCGTAGCAATCAGCCCCAGCATTTT. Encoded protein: CASSPDRSNQPQHF.

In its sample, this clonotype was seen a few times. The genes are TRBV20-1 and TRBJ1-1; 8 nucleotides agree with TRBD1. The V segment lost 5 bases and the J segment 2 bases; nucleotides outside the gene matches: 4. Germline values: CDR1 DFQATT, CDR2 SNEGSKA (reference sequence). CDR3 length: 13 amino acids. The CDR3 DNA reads TGCAGTGCTTCAGGGGGCCTTAACACTGAAGCTTTCTTT. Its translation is CSASGGLNTEAFF.

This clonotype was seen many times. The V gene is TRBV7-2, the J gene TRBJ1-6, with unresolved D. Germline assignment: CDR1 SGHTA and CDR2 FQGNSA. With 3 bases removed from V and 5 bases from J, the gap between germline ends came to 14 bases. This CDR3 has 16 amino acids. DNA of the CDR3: TGTGCCAGCAGCTTGCCCGGGGAGAAGGATAATTCACCCCTCCACTTT. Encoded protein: CASSLPGEKDNSPLHF.

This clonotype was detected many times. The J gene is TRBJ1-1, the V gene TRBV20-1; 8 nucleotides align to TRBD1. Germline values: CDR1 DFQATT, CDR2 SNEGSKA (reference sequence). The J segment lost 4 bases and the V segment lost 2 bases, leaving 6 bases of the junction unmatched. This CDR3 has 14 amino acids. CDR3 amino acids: CSARNPGGLTEAFF. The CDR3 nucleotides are TGCAGTGCTAGAAACCCAGGGGGCCTCACTGAAGCTTTCTTT.

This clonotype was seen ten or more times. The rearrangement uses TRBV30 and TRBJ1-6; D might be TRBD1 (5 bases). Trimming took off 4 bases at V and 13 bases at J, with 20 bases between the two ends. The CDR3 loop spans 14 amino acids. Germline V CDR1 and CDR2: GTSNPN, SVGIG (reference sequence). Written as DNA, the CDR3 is TGTGCCTGGACTCCCACAGGCCGCCTTTCGCCCCTCCACTTT. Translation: CAWTPTGRLSPLHF.

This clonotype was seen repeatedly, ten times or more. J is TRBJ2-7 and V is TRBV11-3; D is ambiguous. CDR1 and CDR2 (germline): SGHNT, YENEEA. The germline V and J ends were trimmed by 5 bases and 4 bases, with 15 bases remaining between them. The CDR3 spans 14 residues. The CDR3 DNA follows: TGTGCCAGCAGCCCCCCGTCGTGGGGATACGAGCAGTACTTC. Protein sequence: CASSPPSWGYEQYF. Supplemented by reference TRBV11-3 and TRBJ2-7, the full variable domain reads EAGVVQSPRYKIIEKKQPVAFWCNPISGHNTLYWYLQNLGQGPELLIRYENEEAVDDSQLPKDRFSAERLKGVDSTLKIQPAELGDSAVYLCASSPPSWGYEQYFGPGTRLTVT.